The 5 T cell receptor beta chains reported below all come from one sample, sequenced in a study of blood T cells in healthy people across ages. Combining a sample-barcoded 5' primer with a J-beta primer mix, a second PCR ran for roughly 7 to 11 cycles. TCRdb re-called the 5' RACE reads through MiXCR, storing one row per CDR3 protein. Of 700,000 or so distinct CDR3 sequences in the sample, roughly 43% were seen once. Sequenced material: blood. These receptors originate from a man older than 75 in good health.

This clonotype was observed many times. This chain connects TRBV24-1 to TRBJ2-3, with D possibly matching TRBD2 (6 bases). In germline, CDR1 is KGHDR, CDR2 SFDVKD. V lost 5 bases and J lost 3, with 17 bases in between. The CDR3 has 16 residues. CDR3 in amino acids: CATSVTLPGATDTQYF. For the CDR3, the DNA is TGTGCCACCAGTGTCACCCTTCCGGGAGCAACAGATACGCAGTATTTT.

J is TRBJ2-1 and V is TRBV4-2; the match to TRBD2 covers 11 bases. V gave up 0 bases and J gave up 7 bases; unmatched junction bases: 5. Germline V gene sequence: CDR1 LGHNA, CDR2 YNFKEQ. The CDR3 is 16 residues long. The CDR3 protein is CASSQESSGRANEQFF. CDR3 nucleotides: TGTGCCAGCAGCCAAGAAAGTAGCGGGAGGGCTAATGAGCAGTTCTTC.

The V and J genes are TRBV4-3 and TRBJ2-2; 14 positions match TRBD2. V was clipped by 2 bases and J by 3 bases; unmatched bases: 8. This CDR3 is 19 amino acids long. The germline V gene has CDR1 LGHNA and CDR2 YSLEER. This CDR3 reads CASSQRRLAGGVYTGELFF. The DNA for the CDR3 is TGCGCCAGCAGCCAAAGAAGACTAGCGGGAGGGGTGTACACCGGGGAGCTGTTTTTT.

The CDR3 protein is CATSSSLITERSGANVLTF. In DNA, the CDR3 is TGTGCCACCTCATCCAGTCTGATAACAGAACGATCTGGGGCCAACGTCCTGACTTTC. V gene TRBV24-1 combines with J gene TRBJ2-6; no firm D call. Germline V gene lookup returns CDR1 KGHDR and CDR2 SFDVKD. V was clipped by 9 bases and J by 1 base, with 24 bases between them. CDR3 length: 19 amino acids.

This chain joins TRBV2 and TRBJ2-5; D unclear. Near its end, the DNA agrees better with TRBJ2-7, so the J call may be wrong. CDR3 length: 13 amino acids. CDR1 and CDR2 (germline): SNHLY, FYNNEI. CDR3 sequence reads: CASILVPPDEQYF. The CDR3 region has the DNA TGTGCCAGCATTCTAGTCCCTCCCGACGAGCAGTACTTC.